This entry lists 10 T cell receptor beta chains sequenced from one sample in a study of blood T cell repertoires in COVID-19. Method: immunoSEQ multiplex PCR; TCRdb's copy keeps in-frame clones and lacks some. The table includes around 100,000 clones, about 78% detected once. Material for sequencing was peripheral blood. The receptors come from a man aged 55 to 70 with active or convalescent COVID-19.

This clone is termed large (0.1 to 1%). J is TRBJ1-5 and V is TRBV9, with D maybe TRBD1 (5 bases). This CDR3 is built from 15 residues. V was clipped by 0 bases and J by 5 bases, with 12 bases between them. Per germline, CDR1 SGDLS and CDR2 YYNGEE. This chain's CDR3 is CASSVAGLIDQPQHF. CDR3 coding DNA: TGTGCCAGCAGCGTAGCGGGACTGATCGATCAGCCCCAGCATTTT.

There are a few counts of this clone. The genes are TRBV7-9 and TRBJ2-1; TRBD1 might be the D (6 bases). CDR1 and CDR2 (germline): SEHNR, FQNEAQ (reference sequence). V lost 5 bases, J lost 4 bases, and 9 bases lay in between. The length of the CDR3 is 13 residues. The CDR3 loop reads CASSPGQYNEQFF. DNA for the CDR3: TGTGCCAGCAGCCCGGGACAATACAATGAGCAGTTCTTC.

This sequence joins TRBV7-2 and TRBJ2-5; 11 positions agree with TRBD2. The CDR3 is 15 residues long. V trimming: 4 bases; J trimming: 5 bases; junction bases outside the gene matches: 6. The germline CDR1 and CDR2 sequences are SGHTA and FQGNSA. CDR3 DNA sequence: TGTGCCAGCAGCTCGATAGCGGGAGGGGAGGAGACCCAGTACTTC. Translation: CASSSIAGGEETQYF.

The chain couples TRBV11-2 to TRBJ2-5; TRBD1 matches 8 bases. The trim removed 1 base at V and 5 bases at J, leaving 6 bases unmatched. CDR1 and CDR2 (germline): SGHAT, FQNNGV. This CDR3 is built from 15 residues. CDR3 sequence: CASSLVAGGSETQYF. For the CDR3, the DNA is TGTGCCAGCAGCTTAGTAGCAGGGGGCAGCGAGACCCAGTACTTC.

The gene calls are TRBV12-3 or TRBV12-4 and TRBJ1-1; D is ambiguous. With 3 bases removed from V and 8 bases from J, the gap between germline ends came to 13 bases. There are 13 residues in the CDR3. CDR3: CASSFSGSYEAFF. The CDR3 coding sequence is TGTGCCAGCAGTTTTTCTGGTTCCTACGAAGCTTTCTTT.

This CDR3 is CASTGRSFNEKLFF. CDR3 nucleotide sequence: TGTGCCAGCACTGGGAGGAGCTTTAATGAAAAACTGTTTTTT. The rearrangement joins TRBV6-5 to TRBJ1-4; no definite D call. Trimming took off 7 bases at V and 4 bases at J, with 13 bases between the two ends. The CDR3 contains 14 residues. Germline V gene data show CDR1 as MNHEY and CDR2 as SVGAGI.

CDR3 sequence reads: CASSLGSRTDTQYF. In DNA, the CDR3 is TGTGCCAGCAGCTTAGGAAGCCGCACAGATACGCAGTATTTT. V gene TRBV13 combines with J gene TRBJ2-3; D remains ambiguous. V lost 0 bases, J lost 1 base, and 5 bases lay in between. CDR1 is PRHDT, CDR2 FYEKMQ, per germline (reference sequence). This CDR3 has 14 amino acids. Full variable domain (outside the CDR3, taken from reference TRBV13 and TRBJ2-3): AAGVIQSPRHLIKEKRETATLKCYPIPRHDTVYWYQQGPGQDPQFLISFYEKMQSDKGSIPDRFSAQQFSDYHSELNMSSLELGDSALYFCASSLGSRTDTQYFGPGTRLTVL.

The chain uses TRBV5-1 and TRBJ2-2; 8 nucleotides match TRBD2. After removal of 9 bases from V and 1 base from J, the junction contained 11 bases not matched to a gene. Per the germline V gene, CDR1 is SGHRS and CDR2 is YFSETQ. The CDR3 spans 16 residues. The CDR3 protein is CATTGVAGLNTGELFF. The DNA of the CDR3 is TGCGCCACCACTGGGGTAGCGGGACTGAACACCGGGGAGCTGTTTTTT.

CDR3 in DNA: TGTGCCAGCAGTTTTGGTCGGACAACAGGGGGCCGATTAGGAGAGCAGTTCTTC. Translation gives CASSFGRTTGGRLGEQFF. The chain combines TRBV27 with TRBJ2-1, with 9 nucleotides matching TRBD1. V was clipped by 3 bases and J by 10 bases; unmatched bases: 19. This CDR3 has 18 residues. From germline, CDR1 is MNHEY and CDR2 SMNVEV (reference sequence).

The chain joins TRBV5-4 to TRBJ2-5; the match to TRBD1 covers 7 bases. The CDR3 sequence is 16 residues long. Germline lookup yields CDR1 SGHNT and CDR2 YYREEE (reference sequence). V lost 4 bases to trimming and J lost 3 bases; unmatched junction nucleotides: 12. This CDR3 reads CASSTGTGVGKETQYF. Here the CDR3 DNA reads TGTGCCAGCAGCACGGGCACAGGGGTTGGAAAAGAGACCCAGTACTTC.